This TCR beta chain came from a study of blood T cell repertoires in COVID-19. Here immunoSEQ multiplex PCR was the method, and the copy in TCRdb shows in-frame clones only, minus some. Here the sample spans 150,000 or so clones, roughly 85% being singletons. This CDR3 is 13 amino acids long. Between the trimmed V and J ends, which lost 2 bases and 8 bases, there was a span of 10 bases. This chain links TRBV12-3 or TRBV12-4 with TRBJ2-4, with TRBD1 as a possible D gene (6 bases). Input material: peripheral blood. This TCR derives from a woman aged 45-65 years with COVID-19, enrolled during active disease. The CDR3 region has the DNA TGTGCCAGCAGTTTAACAGGGCGAGACATTCAGTACTTC. As protein: CASSLTGRDIQYF.